Shown below are 17 T cell receptor beta chains from a single sample sequenced in a study of naive and memory T cell subsets (TCRdb year 2017). Receptors were amplified or captured by UMI-ligation and nested PCR. TCRdb names Illumina MiSeq as the instrument used. Four rounds of PCR, run with the SP2 primer together with nested alpha and beta constant region primers, were used to amplify the ligated cDNA. The public reads were run again by TCRdb, first through fastp at Q25 and then through MiXCR, and only productive beta chains were kept. CDR3 protein duplicates are merged, each entry listing the most common genes and DNA. This sample comprises about 25,000 distinct CDR3 sequences, around 4.9% of them detected only once. 7% to 9% of the sample comes from the top ten. The study reported a robust and sensitive protocol to amplify, sequence and analyze TCRs, based on 3' ligation of a UMI-containing oligonucleotide to TCR cDNA.

Material: blood. All receptors derive from an adult in good health.

This clonotype was counted many times. V gene TRBV28 combines with J gene TRBJ2-1; no reliable D call. This CDR3 contains 12 residues. Trimming shortened V by 4 bases and J by 5 bases, and 6 bases separated the two germline ends. The V gene's germline CDR1 is MDHEN and CDR2 SYDVKM. This chain's CDR3 is CASSYDHNEQFF. In DNA form, the CDR3 reads TGTGCCAGCAGTTACGACCACAATGAGCAGTTCTTC.

The rearrangement links TRBV2 to TRBJ2-2; D unresolved. There are 13 residues in the CDR3. V was trimmed by 9 bases and J by 0 bases, leaving 8 bases between them. Looked up from germline, CDR1 is SNHLY and CDR2 is FYNNEI. In DNA form, the CDR3 reads TGTGCCAGAACCCAAGCGAACACCGGGGAGCTGTTTTTT. The encoded protein is CARTQANTGELFF.

This clonotype appeared many times. V usage is TRBV28 and J usage is TRBJ2-5, with 8 bases fitting TRBD2. The ends lost 5 bases at V and 7 bases at J; junction bases unmatched: 12. Germline loops: CDR1 MDHEN, CDR2 SYDVKM. CDR3 length equals 15 residues. CDR3 loop: CASSPISGARSTQYF. Written as DNA, the CDR3 is TGTGCCAGCAGTCCTATTAGCGGGGCCCGATCGACCCAGTACTTC. The full variable domain, its missing parts supplied by reference TRBV28 and TRBJ2-5, is DVKVTQSSRYLVKRTGEKVFLECVQDMDHENMFWYRQDPGLGLRLIYFSYDVKMKEKGDIPEGYSVSREKKERFSLILESASTNQTSMYLCASSPISGARSTQYFGPGTRLLVL.

Of note for this clonotype: A much larger clone is a single base away; this may be a read error. This likely comes from a read error, as the CDR3 has no conserved phenylalanine or tryptophan at its end. V is TRBV19 and J is TRBJ1-1; D unresolved. The V gene lost 3 bases and the J gene lost 0 bases, with 8 bases spanning the gap. The CDR3 covers 14 residues. The germline V gene encodes CDR1 LNHDA and CDR2 SQIVND (reference sequence). Here the CDR3 DNA reads TGTGCCAGTAGTATCGGGCAGATGAACACTGAAGCTTTCCTT. Protein product: CASSIGQMNTEAFL.

In this sample, this clonotype turned up many times. The rearrangement uses TRBV20-1 and TRBJ1-1; 7 bases align to TRBD1. Germline V lookup: CDR1 DFQATT, CDR2 SNEGSKA (reference sequence). Trimming removed 6 bases from V and 5 bases from J; junction bases left unmatched: 9. This CDR3 region has 13 residues. The CDR3 spells CSAPGGFGTEAFF. CDR3 nucleotide sequence: TGCAGTGCGCCAGGGGGGTTTGGAACTGAAGCTTTCTTT.

This clonotype was observed at least ten times. The CDR3 sequence is CSVVPVSYNEQFF. The CDR3 DNA follows: TGCAGCGTTGTCCCCGTATCCTACAATGAGCAGTTCTTC. This chain uses TRBV29-1 with TRBJ2-1; D gene uncertain. The CDR3 loop spans 13 amino acids. The germline gives CDR1 SQVTM, CDR2 ANQGSEA. Trimming stripped 4 bases from V and 1 base from J, with 8 bases between.

In the case of this clonotype: A junction end diverges from the germline sequence, so it may reflect a read error. The V and J genes are TRBV29-1 and TRBJ1-2; D unresolved. Germline CDR1 is SQVTM and CDR2 is ANQGSEA. The CDR3 consists of 13 residues. CDR3 loop: CSTTGEANYGDTF. In DNA form, the CDR3 reads TGCAGCACCACCGGAGAGGCCAACTATGGCGACACCTTC.

This clonotype has ten or more counts. V is TRBV30 and J is TRBJ2-1; perhaps TRBD2 as D (5 bases). The CDR3 loop spans 13 amino acids. Germline V CDR1 and CDR2: GTSNPN, SVGIG (reference sequence). V gave up 4 bases and J gave up 4 bases, with 11 bases separating them. CDR3 nucleotides: TGTGCCTGGAATGGAGCGGTGTACAATGAGCAGTTCTTC. Protein sequence: CAWNGAVYNEQFF.

By sample share, this clonotype is medium-sized. The chain links TRBV5-1 to TRBJ2-7; a possible D gene is TRBD2 (5 bases). Germline V gene sequence: CDR1 SGHRS, CDR2 YFSETQ. This CDR3 is built from 15 residues. The ends were cut back, 4 bases at V and 5 bases at J, with 19 bases in the middle. CDR3 sequence (DNA): TGCGCCAGCAGCCTATCCCCCGGGATAGTCAACGAGCAGTACTTC. Its protein product is CASSLSPGIVNEQYF.

Details on this clonotype: A much larger clone lies one base from this, so it may be a read error. V and J are TRBV29-1 and TRBJ2-3; the D is unclear. V shed 5 bases and J shed 2 bases, with 11 bases lying between them. Germline CDR1 reads SQVTM; CDR2 reads ANQGSEA. The CDR3 has 13 amino acids. The CDR3 nucleotides read TGCAGCGTTAAGGATAGTCTCACAGATACGCAGTATTTT. Its protein product is CSVKDSLTDTQYF.

This clonotype was recorded at least ten times. The chain is built from TRBV27 and TRBJ2-1; D might be TRBD2 (6 bases). V was trimmed by 0 bases and J by 8 bases, leaving 11 bases between them. The germline CDR1 and CDR2 sequences are MNHEY and SMNVEV (reference sequence). The CDR3 runs to 14 residues. This CDR3 is CASSLSRTIDEQFF. As DNA, the CDR3 is TGTGCCAGCAGTTTATCAAGGACTATCGATGAGCAGTTCTTC.

The chain carries TRBV11-1 and TRBJ2-3, with 13 bases matching TRBD2. The CDR3 extends over 17 amino acids. The germline V gene encodes CDR1 SGHAT and CDR2 FQDESV (reference sequence). With V trimmed by 3 bases and J by 2 bases, 5 bases remained unmatched. CDR3 DNA sequence: TGTGCCAGCAGCTTCGGGACTAGCGGGACAAACACAGATACGCAGTATTTT. Translating gives CASSFGTSGTNTDTQYF.

This clonotype was recorded a few times. J is TRBJ1-6 and V is TRBV30; D call uncertain. Germline V gene sequence: CDR1 GTSNPN, CDR2 SVGIG (reference sequence). This CDR3 is 13 amino acids long. With 3 bases removed from V and 5 bases from J, the gap between germline ends came to 8 bases. The CDR3, as DNA: TGTGCCTGGAGATCGGGGAATAATTCACCCCTCCACTTT. Encoded protein: CAWRSGNNSPLHF.

The CDR3 loop is CASTGPPQGGIYEQYF. The CDR3 coding sequence is TGTGCCAGCACGGGGCCCCCACAGGGGGGCATTTACGAGCAGTACTTC. The chain combines TRBV28 with TRBJ2-7, with TRBD1 identical over 8 bases. Germline lookup yields CDR1 MDHEN and CDR2 SYDVKM. This CDR3 has 16 amino acids. Trimming cost V 7 bases and J 4 bases; bases outside gene matches: 15.

This clonotype has at least ten counts. The chain uses TRBV7-2 and TRBJ1-1; unclear D gene. The CDR3 consists of 13 residues. From germline, CDR1 is SGHTA and CDR2 FQGNSA. V was shortened by 1 base and J by 4 bases, with 7 bases between the two germline ends. CDR3 loop: CASSLELITEAFF. The CDR3 DNA is TGTGCCAGCAGCTTAGAGTTAATCACTGAAGCTTTCTTT.

This clonotype was counted many times. The rearrangement joins TRBV5-1 to TRBJ1-5, with 11 positions matching TRBD1. J gave up 6 bases and V 4 bases, and 9 bases lay outside the gene matches. The CDR3 totals 16 residues. Germline-derived CDR1 and CDR2 are SGHRS and YFSETQ. CDR3: CASSLGTGGRGQPQHF. The CDR3 nucleotides read TGCGCCAGCAGCCTCGGGACAGGGGGACGGGGTCAGCCCCAGCATTTT.

The gene calls are TRBV18 and TRBJ2-2, with 9 bases aligning to TRBD1. J gave up 3 bases and V 8 bases, and 7 bases lay outside the gene matches. Germline lookup yields CDR1 KGHSH and CDR2 LQKENI. The length of the CDR3 is 15 residues. The DNA for the CDR3 is TGTGCCAGCACCAGACAGGGGGATCACACCGGGGAGCTGTTTTTT. Protein sequence: CASTRQGDHTGELFF. The full variable domain, rest sourced from reference TRBV18 and TRBJ2-2, is NAGVMQNPRHLVRRRGQEARLRCSPMKGHSHVYWYRQLPEEGLKFMVYLQKENIIDESGMPKERFSAEFPKEGPSILRIQQVVRGDSAAYFCASTRQGDHTGELFFGEGSRLTVL.